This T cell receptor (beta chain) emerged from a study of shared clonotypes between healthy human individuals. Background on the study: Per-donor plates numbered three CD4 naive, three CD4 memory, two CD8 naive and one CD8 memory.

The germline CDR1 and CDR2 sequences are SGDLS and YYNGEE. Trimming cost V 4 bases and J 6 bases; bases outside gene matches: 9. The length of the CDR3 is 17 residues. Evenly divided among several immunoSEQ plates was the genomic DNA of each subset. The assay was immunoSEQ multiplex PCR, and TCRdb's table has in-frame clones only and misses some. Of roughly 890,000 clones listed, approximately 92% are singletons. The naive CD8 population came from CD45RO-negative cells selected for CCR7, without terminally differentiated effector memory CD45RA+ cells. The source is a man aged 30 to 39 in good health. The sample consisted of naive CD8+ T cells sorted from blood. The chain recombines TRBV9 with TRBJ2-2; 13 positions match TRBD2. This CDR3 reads CASSRGLAGVGAGELFF. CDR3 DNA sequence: TGTGCCAGCAGCCGAGGACTAGCGGGAGTAGGGGCCGGGGAGCTGTTTTTT.